This T cell receptor beta chain was sequenced in a study of blood T cells in healthy people across ages. Notes on the study in general: Diversity of TCR beta per million T cells declined in a roughly linear way with age. In long-lived donors, naive CD4+ cell counts and diversity exceeded those of aged donors.

PCR was performed a second time for roughly 7 to 12 cycles using a sample-barcoded 5' primer and a J-beta primer mix. TCRdb re-derived calls from the 5' RACE reads in MiXCR, one entry per CDR3 protein. The profile shows fewer than 700,000 distinct CDR3 sequences, 47% of them singletons. Trimming pared 2 bases from V and 4 bases from J, leaving 14 bases between. Germline loops: CDR1 MGHRA, CDR2 YSYEKL. The CDR3 extends over 15 amino acids. Worth noting for this clonotype: What it binds is unknown.

Material for sequencing was blood. This sequence was found in a man older than 75 in good health. This chain uses TRBV4-1 with TRBJ1-2, with D tentatively TRBD1 (5 bases). CDR3 loop: CASSQRDSQAYGYTF. CDR3 nucleotide sequence: TGCGCCAGCAGCCAACGGGACTCGCAGGCCTATGGCTACACCTTC.